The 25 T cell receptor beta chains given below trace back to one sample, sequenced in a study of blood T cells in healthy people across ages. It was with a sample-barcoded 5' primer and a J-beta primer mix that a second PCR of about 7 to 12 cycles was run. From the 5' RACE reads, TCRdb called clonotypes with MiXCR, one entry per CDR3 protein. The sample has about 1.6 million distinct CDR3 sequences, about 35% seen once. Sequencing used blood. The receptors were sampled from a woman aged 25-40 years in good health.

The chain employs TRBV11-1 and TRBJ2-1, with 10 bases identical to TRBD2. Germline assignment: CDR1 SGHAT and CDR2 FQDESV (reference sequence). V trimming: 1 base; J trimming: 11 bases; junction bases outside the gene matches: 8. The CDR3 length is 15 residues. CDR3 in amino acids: CASSLVEQLAGKQFF. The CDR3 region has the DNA TGTGCCAGCAGCTTAGTGGAACAACTAGCGGGGAAGCAGTTCTTC.

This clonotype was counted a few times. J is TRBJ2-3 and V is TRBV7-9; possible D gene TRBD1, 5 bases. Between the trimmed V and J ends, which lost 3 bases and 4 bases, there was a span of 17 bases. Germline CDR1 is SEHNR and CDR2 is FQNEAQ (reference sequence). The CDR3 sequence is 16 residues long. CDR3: CASSFWARVVSDTQYF. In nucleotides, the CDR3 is TGTGCCAGCAGCTTCTGGGCCAGGGTTGTTTCAGATACGCAGTATTTT.

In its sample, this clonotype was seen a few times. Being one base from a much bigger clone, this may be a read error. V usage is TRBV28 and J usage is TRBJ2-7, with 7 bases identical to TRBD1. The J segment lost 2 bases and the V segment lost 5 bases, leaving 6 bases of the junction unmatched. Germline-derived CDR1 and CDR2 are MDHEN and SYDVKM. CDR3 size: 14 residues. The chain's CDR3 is CASSDRDRPYEQYF. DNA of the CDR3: TGTGCCAGCAGTGACCGGGACAGACCCTACGAGCAGTACTTC.

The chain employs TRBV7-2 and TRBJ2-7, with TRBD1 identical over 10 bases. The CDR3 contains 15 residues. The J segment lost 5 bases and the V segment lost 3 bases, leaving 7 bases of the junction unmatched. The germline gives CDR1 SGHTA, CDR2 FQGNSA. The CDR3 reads CASSFPGTGVHEQYF. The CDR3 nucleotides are TGTGCCAGCAGCTTCCCCGGGACAGGGGTCCACGAGCAGTACTTC.

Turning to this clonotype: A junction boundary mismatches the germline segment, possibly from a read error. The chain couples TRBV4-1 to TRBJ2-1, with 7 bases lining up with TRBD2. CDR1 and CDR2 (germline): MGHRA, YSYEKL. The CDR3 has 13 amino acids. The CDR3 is CARASGTYNGQFF. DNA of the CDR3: TGCGCCAGGGCGAGCGGGACCTACAATGGGCAGTTCTTC.

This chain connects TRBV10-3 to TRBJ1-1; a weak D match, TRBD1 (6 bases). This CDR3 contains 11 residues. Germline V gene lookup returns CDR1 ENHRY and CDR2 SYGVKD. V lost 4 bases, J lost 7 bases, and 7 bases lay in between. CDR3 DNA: TGTGCCATCAGTGGAGGGGGTGAAGCTTTCTTT. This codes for CAISGGGEAFF.

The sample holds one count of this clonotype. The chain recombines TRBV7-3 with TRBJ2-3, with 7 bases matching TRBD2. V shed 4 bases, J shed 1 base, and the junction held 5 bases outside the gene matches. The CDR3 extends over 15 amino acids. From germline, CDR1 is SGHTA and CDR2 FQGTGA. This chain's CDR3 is CASSSGGKGTDTQYF. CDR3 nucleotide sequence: TGTGCCAGCAGCTCCGGGGGGAAAGGCACAGATACGCAGTATTTT.

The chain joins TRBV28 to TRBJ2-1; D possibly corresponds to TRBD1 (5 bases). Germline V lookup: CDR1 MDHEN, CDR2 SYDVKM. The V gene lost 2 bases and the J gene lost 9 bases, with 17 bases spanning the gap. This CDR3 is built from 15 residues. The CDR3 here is CASSLDTRGAGEQFF. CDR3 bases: TGTGCCAGCAGTTTAGACACCCGTGGGGCCGGTGAGCAGTTCTTC. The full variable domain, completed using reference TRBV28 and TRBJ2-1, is DVKVTQSSRYLVKRTGEKVFLECVQDMDHENMFWYRQDPGLGLRLIYFSYDVKMKEKGDIPEGYSVSREKKERFSLILESASTNQTSMYLCASSLDTRGAGEQFFGPGTRLTVL.

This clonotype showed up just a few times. CDR3 residues: CASSSGGARSNEQFF. CDR3 in DNA: TGTGCCAGCAGCTCCGGGGGGGCCCGTTCAAATGAGCAGTTCTTC. The V gene is TRBV11-3, the J gene TRBJ2-1; 8 bases match TRBD2. V dropped 4 bases and J dropped 7; count of bases not matched to a gene: 9. From germline, CDR1 is SGHNT and CDR2 YENEEA. CDR3 size: 15 residues.

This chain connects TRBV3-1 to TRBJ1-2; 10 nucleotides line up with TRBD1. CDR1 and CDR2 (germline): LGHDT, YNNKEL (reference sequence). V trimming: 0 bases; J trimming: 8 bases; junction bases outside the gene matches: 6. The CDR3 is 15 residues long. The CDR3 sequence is CASSQDSGTGAGYTF. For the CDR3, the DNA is TGTGCCAGCAGCCAAGATTCCGGGACAGGGGCCGGCTACACCTTC.

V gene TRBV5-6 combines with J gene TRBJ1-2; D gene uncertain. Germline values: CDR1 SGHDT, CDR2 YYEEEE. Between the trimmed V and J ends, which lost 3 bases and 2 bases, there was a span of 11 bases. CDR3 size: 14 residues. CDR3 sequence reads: CASSSPLRNYGYTF. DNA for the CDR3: TGTGCCAGCAGCTCCCCCCTCAGGAACTATGGCTACACCTTC.

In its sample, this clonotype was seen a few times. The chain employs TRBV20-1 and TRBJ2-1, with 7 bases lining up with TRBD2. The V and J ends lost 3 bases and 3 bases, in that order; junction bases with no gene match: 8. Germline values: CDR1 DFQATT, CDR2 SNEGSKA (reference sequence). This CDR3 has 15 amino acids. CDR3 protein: CSASPSSGHYNEQFF. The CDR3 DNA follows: TGCAGTGCTAGTCCTTCTAGCGGACACTACAATGAGCAGTTCTTC.

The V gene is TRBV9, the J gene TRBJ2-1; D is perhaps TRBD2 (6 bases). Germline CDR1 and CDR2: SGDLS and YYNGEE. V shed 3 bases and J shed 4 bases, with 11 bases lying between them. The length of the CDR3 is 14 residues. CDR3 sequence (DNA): TGTGCCAGCAGCGAGCGGACTACATACAATGAGCAGTTCTTC. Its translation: CASSERTTYNEQFF.

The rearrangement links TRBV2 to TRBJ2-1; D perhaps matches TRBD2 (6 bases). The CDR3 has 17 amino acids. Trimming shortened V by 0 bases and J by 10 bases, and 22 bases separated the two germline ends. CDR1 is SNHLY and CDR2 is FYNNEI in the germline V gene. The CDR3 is CASSEALASELPEEQFF. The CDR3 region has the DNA TGTGCCAGCAGTGAAGCCTTGGCTAGCGAACTTCCCGAGGAGCAGTTCTTC.

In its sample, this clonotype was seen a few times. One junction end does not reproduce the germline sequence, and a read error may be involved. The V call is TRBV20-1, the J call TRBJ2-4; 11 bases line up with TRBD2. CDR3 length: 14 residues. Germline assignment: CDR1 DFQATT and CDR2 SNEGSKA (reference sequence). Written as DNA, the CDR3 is TGCAGCGCTACTAGCGGGGGCCCCGGAGACATTCAGTACTTC. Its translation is CSATSGGPGDIQYF.

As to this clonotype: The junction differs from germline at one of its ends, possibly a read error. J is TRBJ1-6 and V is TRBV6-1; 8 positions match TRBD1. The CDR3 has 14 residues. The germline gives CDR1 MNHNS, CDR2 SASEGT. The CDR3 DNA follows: TGTGCCTGCAGTGGACAGGGAAGGAATTCACCCCTCCACTTT. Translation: CACSGQGRNSPLHF.

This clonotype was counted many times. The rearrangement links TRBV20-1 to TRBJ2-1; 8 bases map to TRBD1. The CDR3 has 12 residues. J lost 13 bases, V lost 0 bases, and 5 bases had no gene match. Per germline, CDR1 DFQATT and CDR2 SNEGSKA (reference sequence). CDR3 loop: CSARDPGQAQFF. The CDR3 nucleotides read TGCAGTGCTAGAGATCCGGGACAGGCTCAGTTCTTC.

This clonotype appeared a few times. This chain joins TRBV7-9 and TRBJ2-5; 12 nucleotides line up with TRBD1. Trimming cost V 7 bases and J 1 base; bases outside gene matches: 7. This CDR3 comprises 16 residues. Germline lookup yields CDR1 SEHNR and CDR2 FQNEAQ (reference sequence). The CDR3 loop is CASTVRDRGPQETQYF. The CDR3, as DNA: TGTGCCAGCACCGTGCGGGACAGGGGGCCCCAAGAGACCCAGTACTTC.

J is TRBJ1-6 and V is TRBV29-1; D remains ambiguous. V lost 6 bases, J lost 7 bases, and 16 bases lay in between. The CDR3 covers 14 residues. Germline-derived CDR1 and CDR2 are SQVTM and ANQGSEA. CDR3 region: CSVQTGPMNSPLHF. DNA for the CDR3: TGCAGCGTCCAAACCGGGCCTATGAATTCACCCCTCCACTTT.

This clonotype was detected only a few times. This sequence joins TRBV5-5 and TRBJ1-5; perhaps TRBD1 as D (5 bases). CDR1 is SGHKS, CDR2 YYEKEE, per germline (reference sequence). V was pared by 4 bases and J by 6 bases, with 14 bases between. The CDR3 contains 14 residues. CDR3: CASSTSGGSQPQHF. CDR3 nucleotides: TGTGCCAGCAGCACGTCCGGGGGTTCTCAGCCCCAGCATTTT.

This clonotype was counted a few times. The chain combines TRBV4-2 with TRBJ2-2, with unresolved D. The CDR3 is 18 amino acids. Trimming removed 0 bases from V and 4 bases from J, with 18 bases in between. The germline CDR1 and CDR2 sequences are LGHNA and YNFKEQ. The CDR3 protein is CASSQDLRLVLGTGELFF. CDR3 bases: TGTGCCAGCAGCCAAGACCTCCGGCTAGTCCTAGGCACCGGGGAGCTGTTTTTT.

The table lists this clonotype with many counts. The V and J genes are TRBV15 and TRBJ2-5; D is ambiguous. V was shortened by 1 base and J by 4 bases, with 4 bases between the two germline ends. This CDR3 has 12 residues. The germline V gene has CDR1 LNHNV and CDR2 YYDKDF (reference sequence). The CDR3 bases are TGTGCCACCAGCAGAGGGAGAGAGACCCAGTACTTC. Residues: CATSRGRETQYF.

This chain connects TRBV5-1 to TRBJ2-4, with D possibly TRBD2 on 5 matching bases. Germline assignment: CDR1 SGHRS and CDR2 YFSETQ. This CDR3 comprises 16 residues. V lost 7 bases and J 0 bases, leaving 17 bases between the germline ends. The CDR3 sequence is CASRRVEDLAKNIQYF. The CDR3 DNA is TGCGCCAGCCGAAGGGTGGAGGATTTAGCCAAAAACATTCAGTACTTC.

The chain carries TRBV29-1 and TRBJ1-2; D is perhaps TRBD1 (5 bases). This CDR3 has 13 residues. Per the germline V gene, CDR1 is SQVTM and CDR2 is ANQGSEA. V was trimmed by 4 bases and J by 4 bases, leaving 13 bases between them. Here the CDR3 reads CSVVHRTFYGYTF. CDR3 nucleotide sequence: TGCAGCGTTGTTCACCGGACATTCTATGGCTACACCTTC. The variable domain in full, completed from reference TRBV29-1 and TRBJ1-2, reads SAVISQKPSRDICQRGTSLTIQCQVDSQVTMMFWYRQQPGQSLTLIATANQGSEATYESGFVIDKFPISRPNLTFSTLTVSNMSPEDSSIYLCSVVHRTFYGYTFGSGTRLTVV.

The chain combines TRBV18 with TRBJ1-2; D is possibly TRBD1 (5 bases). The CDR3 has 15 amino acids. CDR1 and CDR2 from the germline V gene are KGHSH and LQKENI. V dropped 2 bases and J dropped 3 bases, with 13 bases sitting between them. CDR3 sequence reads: CASSPGAGLDYGYTF. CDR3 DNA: TGTGCCAGCTCACCAGGGGCAGGGCTCGACTATGGCTACACCTTC.